These 4 T cell receptor beta chains were all obtained from the same sample, sequenced in a study of blood T cell repertoires in COVID-19. Here immunoSEQ multiplex PCR was the method, and the copy in TCRdb shows in-frame clones only, minus some. The sample has 60,000 to 85,000 clones; approximately 78% are singletons. The sequencing sample was made of peripheral blood. The origin of the receptors is a human donor in a cohort sampled during active COVID-19.

The chain couples TRBV6-1 to TRBJ1-6; 7 bases are shared with TRBD1. V shed 0 bases, J shed 9 bases, and the junction held 14 bases outside the gene matches. The length of the CDR3 is 18 residues. In germline, CDR1 is MNHNS, CDR2 SASEGT. CDR3 sequence reads: CASSEALPRPGGISPLHF. CDR3 in DNA: TGTGCCAGCAGTGAAGCGCTTCCCCGGCCAGGGGGAATTTCACCCCTCCACTTT.

The chain couples TRBV7-9 to TRBJ1-2; a possible D gene is TRBD1 (5 bases). The V gene lost 5 bases and the J gene lost 2 bases, with 12 bases spanning the gap. The CDR3 runs to 14 residues. Germline lookup yields CDR1 SEHNR and CDR2 FQNEAQ (reference sequence). The CDR3 sequence is CASSLTALNYGYTF. The CDR3 DNA is TGTGCCAGCAGCCTGACAGCGCTCAACTATGGCTACACCTTC.

This chain links TRBV18 with TRBJ2-1, with 7 bases matching TRBD2. The V segment lost 6 bases and the J segment 6 bases; nucleotides outside the gene matches: 17. The CDR3 spans 17 residues. Germline-derived CDR1 and CDR2 are KGHSH and LQKENI. CDR3 loop: CASSPSGGEGFRNEQFF. The CDR3 DNA reads as TGTGCCAGCTCCCCGAGTGGAGGGGAGGGTTTTCGCAATGAGCAGTTCTTC.

This clone was found a few times. J is TRBJ1-1 and V is TRBV21-1; whether TRBD1, the table's D call, matches the DNA was not checked. TRBV21-1 is reported as a pseudogene. The CDR3 spans 15 residues. In nucleotides, the CDR3 is TGTGCCAGCAGCCCACCGGGACAGGGGTATACTGAAGCTTTCTTT. This gives the protein CASSPPGQGYTEAFF.